This T cell receptor beta chain was recovered during a study of cytomegalovirus exposure and HLA in healthy donors. Findings and caveats of the study: V- and J-gene trimming in TCR beta was tied to a missense DCLRE1C variant by an analysis performed later. TRBV6-2, TRBV6-3 and other indistinguishable V segments were excluded.

The PCR was carried out with 60 Vbeta primers and 13 Jbeta primers. Authors' analysis steps: Unique TCR beta chains totaled 65 million to 95 million in a later count, with roughly 11 million of them shared. The protocol was immunoSEQ multiplex PCR, while the TCRdb copy is restricted to in-frame clones and leaves out a portion. Clone size and V and J calls were adopted from that table, with D and trimming inferred from the DNA. The repertoire holds approximately 170,000 clones, with just under 75% as singletons. With regard to this clone: The antigen is not known.

CDR3 size: 8 residues. The V end lost 5 bases, the J end lost 14 bases, and 4 bases lay between the germline ends. Germline CDR1 and CDR2: SEHNR and FQNEAQ (reference sequence). The source material was PBMCs. This TCR derives from a woman in her 30s in good health and CMV-seropositive. The chain recombines TRBV7-9 with TRBJ2-1; D gene ambiguous. The CDR3 DNA is TGTGCCAGCAGCCTAAAGTTCTTC. This codes for CASSLKFF.